Sequencing of this T cell receptor beta chain was carried out in a study of blood T cell repertoires in COVID-19 (dated by TCRdb to about 2020). As for the study more broadly: Collaborator samples came from the United States, Italy and Spain and covered acute and convalescent phases of COVID-19. The prospective study material was composed of cDNA or gDNA derived from T cells, B-cell-depleted T cells, or PBMCs. The dataset comprised deeply sampled blood TCRbeta repertoires from subjects exposed to, actively infected with, or recovered from COVID-19. The repertoires were made available in a free public database intended to serve as a resource for research on the immune response to SARS-CoV-2. Samples came from the ongoing ImmuneRACE study (first 160 participants) plus 1,254 subjects from 6 global collaborators. The sample metadata nearly always contained a de-identified subject ID, COVID-19 status, age in years and sex. Where HLA class I and class II types were available, the types were taken from metadata supplied by the sample provider, not from assay-based typing.

TCRbeta CDR3 regions were amplified from genomic DNA by means of the immunoSEQ Assay, a bias-controlled multiplex PCR. The original methods were these. Within the assay, amplification of reference gene primers was used to estimate how many nucleated cells each sample contained. To quantify the absolute abundance of each unique TCRbeta CDR3 rearrangement, sequence reads were collapsed and filtered. For each sample, productive Simpson clonality was calculated as the square root of Simpson's diversity index across productive rearrangements. TCRdb re-hosts the immuneACCESS table, in-frame sequences only. Its copies lack some clones; in the studies checked, an unresolved V gene accounts for under half of them, and the cause for the rest is not known. Clonal size and the V and J genes are those of that table, whereas D and trimming came from the DNA. The sample table lists around 500,000 clones, roughly 90% of them with a count of one. Around 1.9% of the sample is in the top ten clones.

The V end loses 5 bases and the J end loses 11 bases, and a stretch of 12 bases separates them. The CDR3, from cysteine to phenylalanine, totals 11 residues. Just the 33-base CDR3 DNA is kept, in frame starting at base 1. The germline V gene encodes CDR1 MDHEN and CDR2 SYDVKM. Findings and caveats that apply to the study as a whole: Clinical and demographic metadata were provided uncurated, with the amount varying by source and participant.

Enrolling through a virtual design, the prospective study's participants ranged in age from roughly 18 to 95 years and lived across roughly 23 United States geographic areas. In the prospective study, cohorts were assigned on the basis of participant-reported clinical history obtained from a screening survey and a study questionnaire. For ImmuneRACE Cohort 3, a participant was defined as recovered based on two consecutive negative NP/OP PCR tests, clearance by a healthcare professional, or resolution of symptoms. Mobile phlebotomists in the prospective study collected whole blood, serum and a nasopharyngeal or oropharyngeal swab from every participant. Participants in the prospective study had the option to provide additional blood draws and questionnaires over a 2-month period. Blood samples from the prospective study were shipped frozen or at room temperature prior to DNA extraction. A word on this clone: Its specific antigen is unknown. No base-level quality is on record; no much larger clone is a single base apart.

The TCR was taken from a woman between 40 and 50 years old who had recovered from COVID-19. Recombination joined TRBV28 with TRBJ1-1; perhaps TRBD1 is the D gene, with 5 bases matching. The sequenced sample consisted of PBMCs or T cells enriched from blood (not recorded which). The CDR3 region: CASSAAGLAFF. The bases are TGTGCCAGCAGTGCCGCAGGGTTGGCTTTCTTT.